These 4 T cell receptor beta chains came from one sample sequenced in a study of T cells in Graves' hyperthyroidism and ophthalmopathy. The source material, RNA transcripts, was used to amplify TCR beta CDR3 regions. In the first-round RT-PCR of the TCR CDR3, the HTBI primer set was used. Each CDR3 protein gets one entry after TCRdb re-called the multiplex PCR reads with MiXCR. The sample records 700,000 or so distinct CDR3 sequences, more than 14% being singletons. Sequencing was performed on blood. All receptors derive from a woman aged 45-65 years with Graves' ophthalmopathy.

This clonotype appeared a few times. The J gene is TRBJ1-5, the V gene TRBV7-2; the D is unclear. The CDR3 loop spans 15 amino acids. V lost 1 base and J 5 bases, leaving 12 bases between the germline ends. The germline CDR1 and CDR2 sequences are SGHTA and FQGNSA. The CDR3: CASSLEPGPHQPQHF. CDR3 coding DNA: TGTGCCAGCAGCTTAGAACCCGGACCTCATCAGCCCCAGCATTTT.

Ten or more counts support this clonotype. J is TRBJ2-1 and V is TRBV6-2 or TRBV6-3; maybe TRBD2 (5 bases). The V end was cut by 5 bases, the J end by 8 bases, with 16 bases between. This CDR3 has 14 residues. The germline CDR1 and CDR2 sequences are MNHEY and SVGEGT. The CDR3 is CASSPDSHPHEQFF. The CDR3 DNA is TGTGCCAGCAGTCCGGACTCACACCCCCATGAGCAGTTCTTC.

Comment on this clonotype: A much larger clone differs from this one at a single base, so this may be a read error. The chain combines TRBV10-3 with TRBJ1-5; the D gene is possibly TRBD1 (6 bases). Germline lookup yields CDR1 ENHRY and CDR2 SYGVKD. The CDR3 contains 13 residues. Trimming removed 1 base at V and 7 bases at J, with 8 bases between. CDR3 sequence reads: CAISEYRDQPQHF. The CDR3 nucleotides are TGTGCCATCAGTGAGTACAGGGACCAGCCCCAGCATTTT.

The V gene is TRBV7-2, the J gene TRBJ2-5, with TRBD2 as a possible D gene (6 bases). Germline V CDR1 and CDR2: SGHTA, FQGNSA. CDR3 size: 16 residues. Trimming pared 1 base from V and 2 bases from J, leaving 14 bases between. This CDR3 reads CASSLVPAGLQETQYF. The CDR3 DNA is TGTGCCAGCAGCTTAGTTCCAGCGGGCTTACAAGAGACCCAGTACTTC.